Each of the 2 T cell receptor beta chains below was sequenced from the same sample in a study of radiotherapy plus CTLA-4 blockade in lung cancer listed by TCRdb under 2018. Library preparation was by the immunoSEQ multiplex PCR assay. TCRdb retrieved this table from immuneACCESS and kept in-frame rearrangements only. Not all clones are present; in checked studies, unresolved V genes account for under half, and no reason is known for the remainder. The sample profile shows about 38,000 clones; 70% to 85% of them were found once. The ten largest clones capture less than 9% of the sample. This specimen was peripheral blood, taken from a patient treated with radiotherapy plus ipilimumab. The receptors come from a human donor with non-small cell lung cancer who had stable disease on radiotherapy plus ipilimumab.

V gene TRBV10-1 combines with J gene TRBJ2-3; 8 bases map to TRBD2. Trimming at V came to 4 bases and at J to 5 bases, leaving 11 bases not matched to a gene. Germline CDR1 WNHNN, CDR2 SYGVQD (reference sequence). There are 16 residues in the CDR3. CDR3 sequence reads: CASSGRGGILEDTQYF. The CDR3 region has the DNA TGCGCCAGCAGTGGTCGGGGGGGCATTTTGGAAGATACGCAGTATTTT.

This clone was seen just once. The chain carries TRBV30 and TRBJ1-1; 10 positions agree with TRBD1. The CDR3 totals 12 residues. The germline CDR1 and CDR2 sequences are GTSNPN and SVGIG (reference sequence). V shed 2 bases, J shed 10 bases, and the junction held 4 bases outside the gene matches. Here the CDR3 DNA reads TGTGCCTGGAGTACGACAGGGGGCGCAGCTTTCTTT. Protein sequence: CAWSTTGGAAFF.